This record concerns one T cell receptor (beta chain) sequence. Seattle researchers signed up patients amid active infection and tracked them longitudinally. The germline V gene encodes CDR1 SGDLS and CDR2 YYNGEE. The J segment lost 5 bases and the V segment lost 3 bases, leaving 5 bases of the junction unmatched. The CDR3 extends over 14 amino acids. This sample was taken from a study of blood T cell repertoires in COVID-19. Study-wide background: The study drew acute and convalescent COVID-19 samples from the United States, Italy and Spain.

Using immunoSEQ multiplex PCR, the repertoire was profiled, and TCRdb retains in-frame clones only, with some absent. The sample consists of 80,000 or so clones, 70% to 90% of them appearing once. The chain uses TRBV9 and TRBJ1-1, with TRBD1 identical over 9 bases. The receptor was isolated from a man in his 60s with COVID-19, enrolled during active disease. The sample taken for sequencing was peripheral blood. The CDR3 sequence is CASSEGQGHTEAFF. In DNA form, the CDR3 reads TGTGCCAGCAGCGAGGGACAGGGTCATACTGAAGCTTTCTTT.